This T cell receptor (beta chain) was recorded in a study of CD8 T cells in ankylosing spondylitis. The CDR3 length is 15 residues. Unmatched junction bases numbered 15, after V lost 1 base and J lost 11 bases. From germline, CDR1 is DFQATT and CDR2 SNEGSKA (reference sequence). Preparation of TCR beta libraries was done by quantitative 5'-RACE with molecular barcodes. TCRdb independently ran MiXCR on the 5' RACE reads; one entry per CDR3 protein. This table holds 150,000 to 200,000 distinct CDR3 sequences, approximately 32% found once. Study-level results: Before this, some motif variants had been reported in reactive arthritis synovial fluid and blood. Typical of ankylosing spondylitis blood, it appeared, was a TCR beta motif of roughly eight highly homologous variants. Reported data indicate significant enrichment of disease-linked clones within matched ankylosing spondylitis synovial fluid.

On this clonotype: The antigen is unknown.

Sequencing was carried out using synovial fluid, either unsorted or a sorted T cell fraction (not recorded which). This chain connects TRBV20-1 to TRBJ2-7; 9 nucleotides match TRBD1. The source is a male donor with ankylosing spondylitis. DNA for the CDR3: TGCAGTGCTAGAGCGCCTGGACAGGGGTCGGAGGGGGAGTACTTC. Its translation is CSARAPGQGSEGEYF.